A selection of T cell receptor beta chains follows, all from one sample in a study of control samples from healthy donors and cancer patients. Clones were sequenced by immunoSEQ multiplex PCR, and TCRdb holds only the in-frame ones, with some missing. The table lists fewer than 200,000 clones, 80% to 95% of them singletons. The sequencing input was blood. Receptor source: a man aged 18 to 30 in good health. Both conserved end residues are trimmed from each CDR3. The order of the fields is J gene, V gene, CDR3 protein.

j_call: TRBJ2-3; v_call: TRBV2; cdr3_aa: ASTQNSFTQY
j_call: TRBJ1-2; v_call: TRBV30; cdr3_aa: AWEGTGANYGYT
j_call: TRBJ2-1; v_call: TRBV10-3; cdr3_aa: AISPLAGGPDEQF
j_call: TRBJ2-5; v_call: TRBV5-4; cdr3_aa: ASSPGWGRAETQY
j_call: TRBJ1-1; v_call: TRBV6-5; cdr3_aa: ASRMTLRMNTEAF
j_call: TRBJ1-1; v_call: TRBV5-1; cdr3_aa: ASSPNTGNTEAF
j_call: TRBJ2-3; v_call: TRBV19; cdr3_aa: ASSMTSGGATDTQY
j_call: TRBJ1-1; v_call: TRBV14; cdr3_aa: ASSQLPGLGTEAF
j_call: TRBJ2-1; v_call: TRBV7-2; cdr3_aa: ASSFTSGGGGEQF
j_call: TRBJ1-2; v_call: TRBV7-2; cdr3_aa: ARENSYGYT
j_call: TRBJ2-3; v_call: TRBV7-3; cdr3_aa: ASSGSGLSTDTQY
j_call: TRBJ1-4; v_call: TRBV19; cdr3_aa: ASSIEVTRAEKLF
j_call: TRBJ2-5; v_call: TRBV30; cdr3_aa: AWSVFGGVLETQY
j_call: TRBJ2-2; v_call: TRBV19; cdr3_aa: ASSPLTTSNTGELF
j_call: TRBJ2-7; v_call: TRBV24-1; cdr3_aa: ATSDRGTGREQY
j_call: TRBJ1-1; v_call: TRBV6-6; cdr3_aa: ASRETAEAF
j_call: TRBJ1-2; v_call: TRBV20-1; cdr3_aa: SARARGNT
j_call: TRBJ2-1; v_call: TRBV2; cdr3_aa: ASTEDSGGYNEQF
j_call: TRBJ2-3; v_call: TRBV19; cdr3_aa: ASSPRGGDTDTQY
j_call: TRBJ1-2; v_call: TRBV6-5; cdr3_aa: ASSSTGTLTNYGYT
j_call: TRBJ1-1; v_call: TRBV3-1/TRBV3-2; cdr3_aa: ASSQWGAEAF
j_call: TRBJ2-7; v_call: TRBV7-8; cdr3_aa: ATRDRPYEQY
j_call: TRBJ1-1; v_call: TRBV3-1/TRBV3-2; cdr3_aa: ASSQVTGRTEAF
j_call: TRBJ2-7; v_call: TRBV4-1; cdr3_aa: ASSPPRGRTGYYEQY
j_call: TRBJ1-5; v_call: TRBV7-3; cdr3_aa: ASSQSTGDSNQPQH
j_call: TRBJ1-3; v_call: TRBV7-5; cdr3_aa: VRSCSGTDPEGTIY
j_call: TRBJ2-1; v_call: TRBV5-5; cdr3_aa: ASSWGVNEQF
j_call: TRBJ2-5; v_call: TRBV6-5; cdr3_aa: ASSGTSGAQYPQY
j_call: TRBJ2-7; v_call: TRBV7-8; cdr3_aa: ASSPRVQVTYEQY
j_call: TRBJ2-1; v_call: TRBV28; cdr3_aa: ASSFGAITPFNEQF
j_call: TRBJ1-4; v_call: TRBV20-1; cdr3_aa: SASWQNEKLF
j_call: TRBJ1-4; v_call: TRBV12-3/TRBV12-4; cdr3_aa: ASSLGREKLF
j_call: TRBJ1-4; v_call: TRBV5-6; cdr3_aa: ASSSWEGLDVEKLF
j_call: TRBJ2-1; v_call: TRBV5-1; cdr3_aa: ASSQNIRGGLEQF
j_call: TRBJ1-4; v_call: TRBV4-1; cdr3_aa: ASSLLGVSGEKLF
j_call: TRBJ2-2; v_call: TRBV9; cdr3_aa: ASSVSGLGSAGELF
j_call: TRBJ1-5; v_call: TRBV5-1; cdr3_aa: ASSYDGFQPQH
j_call: TRBJ1-5; v_call: TRBV6-6; cdr3_aa: ASSRGQGYQPQH
j_call: TRBJ2-7; v_call: TRBV25-1; cdr3_aa: ASFSGTPGDTYEQY
j_call: TRBJ1-1; v_call: TRBV5-6; cdr3_aa: ASSLRHSNTEAF
j_call: TRBJ2-5; v_call: TRBV5-1; cdr3_aa: ASRRRTSGQETQY
j_call: TRBJ2-2; v_call: TRBV7-6; cdr3_aa: ASSSTGSGELF
j_call: TRBJ2-1; v_call: TRBV7-9; cdr3_aa: ASSLRVAGSYNEQF
j_call: TRBJ2-7; v_call: TRBV14; cdr3_aa: ASSQAGSSYEQY
j_call: TRBJ2-3; v_call: TRBV2; cdr3_aa: ASSGGGTDTQY